This T cell receptor beta chain was sequenced for a study of patients and donors after allogeneic stem cell transplantation (dated by TCRdb to about 2020). The CDR3 holds 13 amino acids from the cysteine to the phenylalanine. Of all the DNA, just the CDR3 is kept, 39 bases in frame from base 1. V and J are truncated by 5 bases and 2 bases respectively, leaving an intervening sequence of 9 bases. CDR1 SGHAT and CDR2 FQNNGV were looked up in the germline V gene. Receptor amplification or capture employed RT-PCR. This sample was sequenced with a NextSeq 550. TCRdb reran the public reads through fastp at Q25 and MiXCR, keeping productive beta chains. Every entry covers one CDR3 protein and lists the most common genes and DNA from its rows. The sample table holds about a million distinct CDR3 sequences, of which more than 15% were seen once. The biggest ten clones account for roughly 6.4% of the sample.

Of note for this clonotype: Its antigen specificity is not known. No base quality values were provided; no much bigger clone lies one nucleotide off.

The sample taken for sequencing was blood, either unsorted or a sorted T cell fraction (not recorded which). The chain was built from TRBV11-2 and TRBJ2-5, with no confidently assigned D gene. The origin of this receptor is a human donor who was either an allogeneic HSCT recipient or a stem cell or donor lymphocyte infusion donor (not recorded which). It is not recorded whose cells these are; they may come from a transplant donor. At the DNA level, the sequence is TGTGCCAGCAGCGGACCCAATCAAGAGACCCAGTACTTC. This is translated as CASSGPNQETQYF.